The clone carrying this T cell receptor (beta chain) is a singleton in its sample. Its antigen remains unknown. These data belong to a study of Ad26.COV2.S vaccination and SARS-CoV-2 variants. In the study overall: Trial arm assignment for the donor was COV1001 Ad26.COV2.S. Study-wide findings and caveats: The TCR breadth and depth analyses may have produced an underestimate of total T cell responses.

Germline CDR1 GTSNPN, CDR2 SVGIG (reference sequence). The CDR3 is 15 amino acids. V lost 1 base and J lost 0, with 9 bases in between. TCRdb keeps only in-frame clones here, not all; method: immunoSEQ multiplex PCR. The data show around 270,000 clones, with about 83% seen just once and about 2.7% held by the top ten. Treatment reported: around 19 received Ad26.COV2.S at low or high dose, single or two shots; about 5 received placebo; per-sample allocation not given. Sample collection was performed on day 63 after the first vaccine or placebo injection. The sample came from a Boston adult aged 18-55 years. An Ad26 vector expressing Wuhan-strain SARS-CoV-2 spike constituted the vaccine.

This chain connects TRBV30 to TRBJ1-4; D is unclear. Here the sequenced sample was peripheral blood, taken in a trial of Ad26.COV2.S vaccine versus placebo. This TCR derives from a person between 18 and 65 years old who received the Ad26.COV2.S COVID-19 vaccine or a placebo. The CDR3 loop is CAWSEWGATNEKLFF. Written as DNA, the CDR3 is TGTGCCTGGAGTGAGTGGGGTGCAACTAATGAAAAACTGTTTTTT. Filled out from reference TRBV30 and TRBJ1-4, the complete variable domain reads SQTIHQWPATLVQPVGSPLSLECTVEGTSNPNLYWYRQAAGRGLQLLFYSVGIGQISSEVPQNLSASRPQDRQFILSSKKLLLSDSGFYLCAWSEWGATNEKLFFGSGTQLSVL.